This T cell receptor beta chain was documented in a study of cytomegalovirus exposure and HLA in healthy donors. The germline V gene encodes CDR1 KGHSH and CDR2 LQKENI. This CDR3 contains 14 residues. Trimming left V 5 bases short and J 5 bases short, with 13 bases between. Amplification used 60 Vbeta primers and 13 Jbeta primers. Sequencing used immunoSEQ multiplex PCR; TCRdb keeps in-frame clones, though not all of them. The data include 75,000 to 85,000 clones; the top ten clones carry 0.58%. The specimen sequenced was PBMCs. The chain carries TRBV18 and TRBJ1-5, with D unclear. This sequence originates from a man aged 50 to 60 in good health and CMV-seronegative. In nucleotides, the CDR3 is TGTGCCAGCTCATCCAACCTCCGAGATCAGCCCCAGCATTTT. Translated: CASSSNLRDQPQHF.